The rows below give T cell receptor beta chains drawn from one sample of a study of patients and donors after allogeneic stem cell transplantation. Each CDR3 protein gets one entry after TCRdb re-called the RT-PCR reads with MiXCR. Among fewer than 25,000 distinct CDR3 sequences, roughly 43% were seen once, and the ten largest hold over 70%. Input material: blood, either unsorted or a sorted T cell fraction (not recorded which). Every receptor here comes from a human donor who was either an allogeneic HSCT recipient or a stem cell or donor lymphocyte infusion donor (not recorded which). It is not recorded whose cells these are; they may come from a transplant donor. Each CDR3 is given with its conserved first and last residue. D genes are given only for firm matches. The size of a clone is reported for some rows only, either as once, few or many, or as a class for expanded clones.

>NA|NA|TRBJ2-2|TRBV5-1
CASSWVQGNTGELFF
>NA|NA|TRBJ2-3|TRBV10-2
CASLPWVARTDTQYF
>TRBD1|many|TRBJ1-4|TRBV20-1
CSAYEDRGEKLFF
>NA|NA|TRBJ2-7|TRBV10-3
CAISELPGSSYEQYF
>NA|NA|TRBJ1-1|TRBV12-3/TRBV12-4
CASSLARKGYPEAFF
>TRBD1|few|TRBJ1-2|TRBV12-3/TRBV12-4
CASSWDRGFHGYTF
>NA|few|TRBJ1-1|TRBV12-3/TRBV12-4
CASSLSGGGTEAFF
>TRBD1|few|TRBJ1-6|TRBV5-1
CASSIDRGNSPLHF
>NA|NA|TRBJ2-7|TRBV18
CASSPPSRAYEQYF
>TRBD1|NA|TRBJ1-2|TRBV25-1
CASSTQGAGYGYTF
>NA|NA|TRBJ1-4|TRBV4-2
CASSQVGVMPAATNEKLFF
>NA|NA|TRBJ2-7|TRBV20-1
CSASLAIYEQYF
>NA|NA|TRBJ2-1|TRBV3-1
CASSQERARGLHEQFF
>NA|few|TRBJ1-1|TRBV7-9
CASSLAGKGGPTEAFF